Each of the 12 T cell receptor beta chains below was sequenced from the same sample in a study of post-analysis software for immune sequencing data. Study outcomes and limitations: Among 5 or 6 TRBV segments more frequent in patients than controls were TRBV5-6, TRBV5-1 and TRBV20-1.

cDNA libraries of TCR beta carried unique molecular identifiers. TCRdb ran MiXCR on the PCR reads and lists one entry per CDR3 protein. The table lists 450,000 or so distinct CDR3 sequences, nearly 45% of them singletons. Their target antigens are unknown. Sequencing was done on a sample of blood. These receptors all come from a girl aged 5-17 years with multiple sclerosis.

The genes are TRBV10-3 and TRBJ1-6; 7 positions match TRBD1. This CDR3 has 16 amino acids. After removal of 6 bases from V and 8 bases from J, the junction contained 13 bases not matched to a gene. Germline values: CDR1 ENHRY, CDR2 SYGVKD. CDR3 DNA sequence: TGTGCCATCAGCGGACGAATGACAGGGTTGGATTCACCCCTCCACTTT. This translates into CAISGRMTGLDSPLHF.

With respect to this clonotype: This is likely a read error, given that the CDR3 carries no conserved phenylalanine or tryptophan at its end. The chain carries TRBV10-2 and TRBJ2-5, with D possibly being TRBD2 (6 bases). The J call may be incorrect, as the DNA end agrees better with TRBJ2-7. The CDR3 consists of 15 residues. Germline V lookup: CDR1 WSHSY, CDR2 SAAADI. The CDR3 here is CASSKIGSGTYEQYI. CDR3 sequence (DNA): TGCGCCAGCAGTAAGATAGGTAGCGGAACCTACGAGCAGTACATC.

The chain links TRBV20-1 to TRBJ2-7; D perhaps matches TRBD2 (6 bases). Looked up from germline, CDR1 is DFQATT and CDR2 is SNEGSKA (reference sequence). The CDR3 has 13 amino acids. The V end lost 5 bases, the J end lost 2 bases, and 13 bases lay between the germline ends. This CDR3 reads CSAPPAGTYEQYF. The DNA of the CDR3 is TGCAGTGCTCCCCCCGCGGGAACCTACGAGCAGTACTTC.

The CDR3 loop reads CASLPTGGHSHGYTF. The CDR3 region has the DNA TGTGCCAGTCTCCCGACAGGGGGACACAGTCATGGCTACACCTTC. The chain recombines TRBV19 with TRBJ1-2; 9 bases align to TRBD1. From germline, CDR1 is LNHDA and CDR2 SQIVND (reference sequence). With 8 bases clipped from V and 6 bases from J, the junction kept 13 bases outside the gene matches. The CDR3 consists of 15 residues.

The CDR3 reads CARRGGYSNQPQHF. DNA of the CDR3: TGTGCCCGACGGGGAGGCTATAGCAATCAGCCCCAGCATTTT. The gene calls are TRBV6-6 and TRBJ1-5; D is unresolved. The germline CDR1 and CDR2 sequences are MNHNY and SVGAGI (reference sequence). There are 14 residues in the CDR3. Trimming cost V 11 bases and J 0 bases, with 14 bases left between them.

This clonotype was seen a handful of times. This chain links TRBV29-1 with TRBJ2-5, with 7 bases aligning to TRBD2. V gave up 6 bases and J gave up 4 bases; unmatched junction bases: 8. Germline V CDR1 and CDR2: SQVTM, ANQGSEA. The CDR3 extends over 13 amino acids. The CDR3 is CSVGGRASETQYF. The CDR3 coding sequence is TGCAGCGTCGGAGGGAGGGCCTCAGAGACCCAGTACTTC.

This clonotype was found a few times. This sequence joins TRBV20-1 and TRBJ2-7; TRBD2 agrees at 8 bases. CDR3 length: 13 residues. The ends lost 6 bases at V and 0 bases at J; junction bases unmatched: 4. Germline V gives CDR1 DFQATT, CDR2 SNEGSKA (reference sequence). CDR3 DNA sequence: TGCAGTGCCGGGACTAGATCCTCCTACGAGCAGTACTTC. The encoded protein is CSAGTRSSYEQYF.

This clonotype has a handful of counts. Written as DNA, the CDR3 is TGCAGTGCTACTTCCCCCGGGGCCCAGGACGACGAGCAGTACTTC. Its translation is CSATSPGAQDDEQYF. The genes are TRBV20-1 and TRBJ2-7; D is perhaps TRBD1 or TRBD2 (5 bases each). Between the trimmed V and J ends, which lost 4 bases and 5 bases, there was a span of 21 bases. Germline CDR1 reads DFQATT; CDR2 reads SNEGSKA (reference sequence). The CDR3 is 15 residues long.

This sequence joins TRBV25-1 and TRBJ1-5, with 9 bases fitting TRBD1. CDR1 and CDR2 (germline): MGHDK, SYGVNS. This CDR3 region has 12 residues. The ends lost 10 bases at V and 9 bases at J; junction bases unmatched: 7. CDR3 residues: CATRQGEGPQHF. CDR3 sequence (DNA): TGTGCCACCCGACAGGGGGAAGGGCCCCAGCATTTT.

This chain joins TRBV9 and TRBJ2-5; a possible D gene is TRBD1 (5 bases). Germline values: CDR1 SGDLS, CDR2 YYNGEE. V lost 0 bases and J 4 bases, leaving 16 bases between the germline ends. The CDR3 runs to 16 residues. DNA of the CDR3: TGTGCCAGCAGCGTAGGAGCAGGGCCAAGCCGAGAGACCCAGTACTTC. Residues: CASSVGAGPSRETQYF.

The chain carries TRBV12-3 or TRBV12-4 and TRBJ2-1; TRBD2 aligns across 7 bases. The junction had 9 bases not matched to a gene; V was cut back by 10 bases and J by 0 bases. The CDR3 is 15 amino acids. CDR3 sequence (DNA): TGTGCCACCAGCCGGGACTACCTCTCCTACAATGAGCAGTTCTTC. It yields the protein CATSRDYLSYNEQFF.

This clonotype appeared many times. The chain couples TRBV20-1 to TRBJ2-2, with 8 bases identical to TRBD2. The CDR3 extends over 13 amino acids. V dropped 6 bases and J dropped 4; count of bases not matched to a gene: 4. From germline, CDR1 is DFQATT and CDR2 SNEGSKA (reference sequence). In DNA, the CDR3 is TGCAGTGCACGCGGACTAGCCACCGGGGAGCTGTTTTTT. It encodes CSARGLATGELFF.